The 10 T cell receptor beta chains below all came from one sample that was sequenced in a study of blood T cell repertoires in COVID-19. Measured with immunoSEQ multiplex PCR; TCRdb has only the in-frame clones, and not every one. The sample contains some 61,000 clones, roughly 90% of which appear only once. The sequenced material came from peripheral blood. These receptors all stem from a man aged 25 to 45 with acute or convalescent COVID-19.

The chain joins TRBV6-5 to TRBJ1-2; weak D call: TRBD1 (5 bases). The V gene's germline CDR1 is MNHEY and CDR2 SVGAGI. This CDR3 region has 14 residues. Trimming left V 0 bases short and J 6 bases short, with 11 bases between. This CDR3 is CASSYSQGSNGYTF. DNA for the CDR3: TGTGCCAGCAGTTACTCCCAGGGTTCCAATGGCTACACCTTC.

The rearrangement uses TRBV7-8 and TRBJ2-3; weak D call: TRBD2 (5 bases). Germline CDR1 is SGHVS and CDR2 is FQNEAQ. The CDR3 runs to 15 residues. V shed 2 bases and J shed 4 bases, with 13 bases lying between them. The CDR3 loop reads CASSLRGLGADTQYF. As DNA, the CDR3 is TGTGCCAGCAGCTTACGGGGTCTGGGTGCAGATACGCAGTATTTT.

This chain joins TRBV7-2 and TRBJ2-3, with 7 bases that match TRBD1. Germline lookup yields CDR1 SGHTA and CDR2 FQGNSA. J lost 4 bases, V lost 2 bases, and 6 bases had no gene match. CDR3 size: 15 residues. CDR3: CASSLKGARADTQYF. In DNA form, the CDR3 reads TGTGCCAGCAGCTTAAAGGGGGCGAGAGCAGATACGCAGTATTTT.

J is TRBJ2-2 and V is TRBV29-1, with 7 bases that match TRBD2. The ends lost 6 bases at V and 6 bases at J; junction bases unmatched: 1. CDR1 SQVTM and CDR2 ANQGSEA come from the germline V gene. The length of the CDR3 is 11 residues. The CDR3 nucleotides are TGCAGCGTGGGGAGGGCCGGGGAGCTGTTTTTT. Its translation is CSVGRAGELFF.

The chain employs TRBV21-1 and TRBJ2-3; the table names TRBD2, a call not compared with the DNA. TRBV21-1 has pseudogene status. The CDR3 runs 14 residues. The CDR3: CASKKGEGRHTQYF. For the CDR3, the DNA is TGTGCCAGCAAAAAAGGGGAGGGACGGCATACGCAGTATTTT.

CDR3 loop: CASSLGGTAGNTIYF. The CDR3 DNA is TGTGCCAGCAGCTTAGGTGGGACAGCCGGAAACACCATATATTTT. The chain employs TRBV7-2 and TRBJ1-3; 7 positions agree with TRBD1. This CDR3 region has 15 residues. In germline, CDR1 is SGHTA, CDR2 FQGNSA. V shed 1 base and J 4 bases; nucleotides not matched to a gene: 4.

The CDR3 spells CASSLGQGYNEQFF. CDR3 sequence (DNA): TGTGCCAGCAGCTTGGGACAGGGGTACAATGAGCAGTTCTTC. The rearrangement links TRBV5-6 to TRBJ2-1; 8 bases are a match to TRBD1. The CDR3 length is 14 residues. Germline V gene lookup returns CDR1 SGHDT and CDR2 YYEEEE. Trimming removed 0 bases from V and 4 bases from J; junction bases left unmatched: 0.

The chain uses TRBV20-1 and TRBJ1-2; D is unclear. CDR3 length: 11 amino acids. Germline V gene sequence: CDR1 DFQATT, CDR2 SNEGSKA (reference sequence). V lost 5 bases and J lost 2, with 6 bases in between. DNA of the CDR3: TGCAGTGCTGCGGAGAACTATGGCTACACCTTC. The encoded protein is CSAAENYGYTF.

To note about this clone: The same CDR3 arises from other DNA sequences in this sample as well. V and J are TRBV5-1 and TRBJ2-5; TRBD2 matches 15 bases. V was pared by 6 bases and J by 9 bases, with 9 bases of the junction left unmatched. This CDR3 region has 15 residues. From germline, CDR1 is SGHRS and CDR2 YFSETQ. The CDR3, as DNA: TGCGCCAGCATCCTGGGACTAGCGGGGGGTCGGGCCCAGTACTTC. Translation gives CASILGLAGGRAQYF.

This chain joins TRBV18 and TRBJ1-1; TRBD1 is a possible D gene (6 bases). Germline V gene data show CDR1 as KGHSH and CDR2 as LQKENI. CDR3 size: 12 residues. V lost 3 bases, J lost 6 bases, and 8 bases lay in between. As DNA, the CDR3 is TGTGCCAGCTCACCGGACAGTTCTGAAGCTTTCTTT. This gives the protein CASSPDSSEAFF.